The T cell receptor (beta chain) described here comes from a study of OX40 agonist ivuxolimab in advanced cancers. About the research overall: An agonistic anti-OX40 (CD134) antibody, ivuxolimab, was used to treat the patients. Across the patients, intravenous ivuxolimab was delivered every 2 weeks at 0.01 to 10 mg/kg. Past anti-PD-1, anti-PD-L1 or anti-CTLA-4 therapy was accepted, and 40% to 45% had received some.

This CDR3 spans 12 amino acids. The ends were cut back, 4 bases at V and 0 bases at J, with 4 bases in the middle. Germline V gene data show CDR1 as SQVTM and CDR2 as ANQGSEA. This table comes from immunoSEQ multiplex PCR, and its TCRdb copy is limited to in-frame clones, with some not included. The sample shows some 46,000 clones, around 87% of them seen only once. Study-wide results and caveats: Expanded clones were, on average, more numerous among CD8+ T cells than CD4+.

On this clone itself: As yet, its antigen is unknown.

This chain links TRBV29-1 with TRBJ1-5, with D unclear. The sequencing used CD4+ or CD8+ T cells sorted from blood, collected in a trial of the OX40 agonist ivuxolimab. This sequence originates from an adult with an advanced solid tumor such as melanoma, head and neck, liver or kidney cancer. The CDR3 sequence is CSVANSNQPQHF. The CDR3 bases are TGCAGCGTTGCAAATAGCAATCAGCCCCAGCATTTT.